This paragraph covers one T cell receptor (beta chain) sequence. This clone's antigen is unknown. No base quality values were provided; no much bigger clone lies one nucleotide off. From a lookup of the germline V gene, CDR1 and CDR2 are SGHAT and FQNNGV. The CDR3 spans 14 residues, from the cysteine through the phenylalanine. Just the 42-base CDR3 DNA is kept, in frame starting at base 1. The germline ends are 16 bases apart after V is trimmed by 7 bases and J by 5 bases. These data belong to a study of blood T cell repertoires in COVID-19 (dated by TCRdb to the early 2020s). Context from the whole study: The collaborator samples originated in the United States, Italy and Spain and spanned the acute and convalescent phases of COVID-19. The prospective study material was composed of cDNA or gDNA derived from T cells, B-cell-depleted T cells, or PBMCs. Subjects who had been exposed to COVID-19, were actively infected with it, or had recovered from it provided the deeply sampled blood TCRbeta repertoires that made up the dataset. The repertoires were released in a freely available public database intended as a resource for research on the immune response to SARS-CoV-2. The samples were drawn from the first 160 participants of the ongoing ImmuneRACE study and from over a thousand subjects provided by 6 global collaborators. Sample metadata almost always included a de-identified subject ID, COVID-19 status, age in years and sex. HLA class I and class II types, where available, came from metadata supplied by the sample provider rather than from assay-based typing.

Participants in the prospective study were aged roughly 18 to 100 years, lived in 20 to 25 United States geographic areas, and enrolled through a virtual design. In the prospective study, cohorts were assigned on the basis of participant-reported clinical history obtained from a screening survey and a study questionnaire. In the prospective study, whole blood, serum and a nasopharyngeal or oropharyngeal swab were collected from each participant by mobile phlebotomists. Prospective study participants could optionally give additional blood draws and questionnaires over an approximately 2-month period. Before DNA extraction, prospective study blood samples were shipped either frozen or at room temperature. TCRbeta CDR3 regions were amplified from genomic DNA using the immunoSEQ Assay, a bias-controlled multiplex PCR. The original methods were these. The number of nucleated cells in each sample was estimated from the amplification of reference gene primers within the assay. To quantify the absolute abundance of each unique TCRbeta CDR3 rearrangement, sequence reads were collapsed and filtered. For each sample, productive Simpson clonality was calculated by taking the square root of Simpson's diversity index across productive rearrangements. The table was pulled from immuneACCESS by TCRdb, which kept in-frame rearrangements only. Such tables lose some clones; where checked, under half of the loss comes from unresolved V genes, and the rest has no known cause. From that table come the V and J calls and clone size; the DNA was used to work out D and trimming. The sample has about 250,000 clones on record, roughly 85% of them singletons. Approximately 9.1% of the sample goes to the ten largest clones.

The study at large found these results: Clinical and demographic metadata were provided uncurated, with the amount varying by source and participant.

Sequences were obtained from PBMCs or T cells enriched from blood (not recorded which). This TCR was sampled from a woman aged 45-60 years with acute COVID-19. This receptor chain uses TRBV11-2 and TRBJ2-3, with TRBD1 perhaps the D gene, on 5 matching bases. The DNA sequence reads TGTGCCAGCAACTTGCGAAGGGGTGGAGATACGCAGTATTTT. It encodes CASNLRRGGDTQYF. The full variable domain, completed from the reference TRBV11-2 and TRBJ2-3 proteins outside the CDR3, reads EAGVAQSPRYKIIEKRQSVAFWCNPISGHATLYWYQQILGQGPKLLIQFQNNGVVDDSQLPKDRFSAERLKGVDSTLKIQPAKLEDSAVYLCASNLRRGGDTQYFGPGTRLTVL.